This entry lists 20 T cell receptor beta chains sequenced from one sample in a study of shared clonotypes between healthy human individuals. Terminally differentiated effector memory CD45RA+ cells were left out of the naive CD8 fraction, which was CD45RO-negative and positively selected for CCR7. Data came from immunoSEQ multiplex PCR; TCRdb stores just in-frame clones and leaves some out. The sample lists more than 2 million clones, just under 95% occurring once. Input material: naive CD8+ T cells sorted from blood. These receptors were collected from a man between 18 and 35 years old in good health.

The CDR3 sequence: CASSGDGRYGYTF. CDR3 DNA sequence: TGTGCCAGCTCCGGGGACGGACGCTATGGCTACACCTTC. The gene calls are TRBV18 and TRBJ1-2, with TRBD1 as a possible D gene (5 bases). The germline V gene encodes CDR1 KGHSH and CDR2 LQKENI. V was pared by 6 bases and J by 4 bases, with 12 bases between. The CDR3 length is 13 residues.

The chain combines TRBV7-9 with TRBJ2-3; 8 bases are a match to TRBD2. The CDR3 extends over 19 amino acids. Per germline, CDR1 SEHNR and CDR2 FQNEAQ (reference sequence). The V gene end was trimmed by 1 base and the J gene end by 2 bases; junction bases not matched to a gene: 14. The CDR3 DNA reads TGTGCCAGCAGCTTAGAAAGGGGACTAGGCGGCCCCACCACAGATACGCAGTATTTT. As protein: CASSLERGLGGPTTDTQYF.

The V call is TRBV30, the J call TRBJ2-7; TRBD1 agrees at 12 bases. The germline CDR1 and CDR2 sequences are GTSNPN and SVGIG (reference sequence). The CDR3 contains 14 residues. Unmatched junction bases numbered 7, after V lost 5 bases and J lost 5 bases. This CDR3 is CAWHQGQGAHEQYF. The CDR3 DNA reads TGTGCCTGGCACCAGGGACAGGGGGCACACGAGCAGTACTTC.

This CDR3 reads CAWSVRFLGGEGDIQYF. The DNA for the CDR3 is TGTGCCTGGAGTGTACGGTTTTTGGGAGGTGAGGGAGACATTCAGTACTTC. The rearrangement uses TRBV30 and TRBJ2-4, with D possibly TRBD2 on 6 matching bases. CDR1 and CDR2 from the germline V gene are GTSNPN and SVGIG (reference sequence). V was clipped by 0 bases and J by 8 bases, with 23 bases between them. This CDR3 spans 17 amino acids. Full variable domain (outside the CDR3, taken from reference TRBV30 and TRBJ2-4): SQTIHQWPATLVQPVGSPLSLECTVEGTSNPNLYWYRQAAGRGLQLLFYSVGIGQISSEVPQNLSASRPQDRQFILSSKKLLLSDSGFYLCAWSVRFLGGEGDIQYFGAGTRLSVL.

CDR3 sequence: CASETLNTEAFF. CDR3 nucleotide sequence: TGTGCCAGCGAGACACTGAACACTGAAGCTTTCTTT. The J gene is TRBJ1-1, the V gene TRBV7-6; D unresolved. The germline V gene has CDR1 SGHVS and CDR2 FNYEAQ. V lost 8 bases and J lost 0, with 7 bases in between. This CDR3 is 12 amino acids long.

This clone appeared a single time. V gene TRBV27 combines with J gene TRBJ2-3; perhaps TRBD2 as D (6 bases). Trimming removed 6 bases at V and 2 bases at J, with 12 bases between. Germline V CDR1 and CDR2: MNHEY, SMNVEV (reference sequence). The CDR3 has 14 residues. CDR3 nucleotide sequence: TGTGCCAGCAGCGTGGGACTTGCCACAGATACGCAGTATTTT. It is translated as CASSVGLATDTQYF.

This chain joins TRBV27 and TRBJ1-5; D is undetermined. Trimming left V 0 bases short and J 9 bases short, with 12 bases between. Germline V lookup: CDR1 MNHEY, CDR2 SMNVEV (reference sequence). The CDR3 totals 14 residues. The CDR3 spells CASSLSGLRPPQHF. CDR3 sequence (DNA): TGTGCCAGCAGTTTATCGGGCCTGAGGCCGCCCCAGCATTTT.

The V gene is TRBV4-3, the J gene TRBJ2-7; D may be TRBD1 (6 bases). V dropped 0 bases and J dropped 2 bases, with 11 bases sitting between them. CDR1 and CDR2 (germline): LGHNA, YSLEER. This CDR3 spans 15 amino acids. The CDR3: CASSQEARGAYEQYF. CDR3 DNA sequence: TGCGCCAGCAGCCAAGAGGCCAGGGGTGCCTACGAGCAGTACTTC.

V and J are TRBV19 and TRBJ1-5, with D unclear. The CDR3 covers 14 residues. The ends were cut back, 3 bases at V and 6 bases at J, with 12 bases in the middle. From germline, CDR1 is LNHDA and CDR2 SQIVND (reference sequence). The CDR3 spells CASSIDGETQPQHF. Here the CDR3 DNA reads TGTGCCAGTAGTATTGATGGGGAGACTCAGCCCCAGCATTTT. The complete variable domain, with remaining parts taken from reference TRBV19 and TRBJ1-5, reads DGGITQSPKYLFRKEGQNVTLSCEQNLNHDAMYWYRQDPGQGLRLIYYSQIVNDFQKGDIAEGYSVSREKKESFPLTVTSAQKNPTAFYLCASSIDGETQPQHFGDGTRLSIL.

The chain links TRBV6-5 to TRBJ2-1; 8 positions agree with TRBD2. The germline gives CDR1 MNHEY, CDR2 SVGAGI. V shed 2 bases, J shed 5 bases, and the junction held 5 bases outside the gene matches. There are 15 residues in the CDR3. In DNA, the CDR3 is TGTGCCAGCAGTTACCAGGCTAGCGGGCACAATGAGCAGTTCTTC. Encoded protein: CASSYQASGHNEQFF.

V gene TRBV19 combines with J gene TRBJ2-7; D uncertain. CDR1 is LNHDA and CDR2 is SQIVND in the germline V gene (reference sequence). The CDR3 is made up of 13 amino acids. Deletions cut 0 bases from V and 6 bases from J, with 9 bases between. CDR3 sequence (DNA): TGTGCCAGTAGTATAGAACGTACGGGCGAGCAGTACTTC. Amino acids: CASSIERTGEQYF. The full variable domain, rest sourced from reference TRBV19 and TRBJ2-7, is DGGITQSPKYLFRKEGQNVTLSCEQNLNHDAMYWYRQDPGQGLRLIYYSQIVNDFQKGDIAEGYSVSREKKESFPLTVTSAQKNPTAFYLCASSIERTGEQYFGPGTRLTVT.

Here the CDR3 reads CASTTPGLPYNEQFF. CDR3 nucleotide sequence: TGTGCCAGCACTACACCGGGACTTCCCTACAATGAGCAGTTCTTC. The chain links TRBV28 to TRBJ2-1, with a possible D match to TRBD2 (6 bases). Germline V lookup: CDR1 MDHEN, CDR2 SYDVKM. The V and J ends lost 7 bases and 2 bases respectively, with 15 bases between them. The CDR3 covers 15 residues.

This chain joins TRBV5-4 and TRBJ1-2; no firm D call. This CDR3 is built from 14 residues. V was shortened by 5 bases and J by 8 bases, with 19 bases between the two germline ends. Germline V gives CDR1 SGHNT, CDR2 YYREEE (reference sequence). The CDR3 here is CASRSRGGTLGYTF. CDR3 coding DNA: TGTGCCAGCAGGTCCCGGGGTGGAACTCTAGGCTACACCTTC.

The V gene is TRBV2, the J gene TRBJ1-1, with a weak D call TRBD1 (5 bases). There are 13 residues in the CDR3. CDR1 is SNHLY and CDR2 is FYNNEI in the germline V gene. Deletions cut 10 bases from V and 3 bases from J, with 15 bases between. CDR3 sequence reads: CATGGDWDTEAFF. The DNA for the CDR3 is TGTGCCACTGGGGGGGATTGGGACACTGAAGCTTTCTTT. Full variable domain (rest looked up from reference TRBV2 and TRBJ1-1): EPEVTQTPSHQVTQMGQEVILRCVPISNHLYFYWYRQILGQKVEFLVSFYNNEISEKSEIFDDQFSVERPDGSNFTLKIRSTKLEDSAMYFCATGGDWDTEAFFGQGTRLTVV.

The rearrangement joins TRBV10-3 to TRBJ1-1; D gene ambiguous. V gave up 0 bases and J gave up 5 bases, with 7 bases separating them. This CDR3 is built from 13 residues. CDR1 is ENHRY and CDR2 is SYGVKD in the germline V gene. CDR3 sequence reads: CAISESVGTEAFF. DNA of the CDR3: TGTGCCATCAGTGAGTCAGTCGGGACTGAAGCTTTCTTT.

This sequence joins TRBV10-3 and TRBJ2-1; D gene unclear. V was cut by 2 bases and J by 9 bases, with 8 bases left in between. CDR3 size: 12 residues. Germline CDR1 ENHRY, CDR2 SYGVKD. CDR3 DNA sequence: TGTGCCATCAGTGAGGATTACGGTGAGCAGTTCTTC. Protein: CAISEDYGEQFF.

The rearrangement links TRBV9 to TRBJ2-1; 10 nucleotides line up with TRBD2. Germline CDR1 reads SGDLS; CDR2 reads YYNGEE. The ends lost 0 bases at V and 8 bases at J; junction bases unmatched: 11. This CDR3 has 17 amino acids. Here the CDR3 reads CASSVGPSGGGTDEQFF. CDR3 nucleotides: TGTGCCAGCAGCGTAGGCCCTAGCGGGGGTGGTACAGATGAGCAGTTCTTC.

The V gene is TRBV6-1, the J gene TRBJ2-7; D call uncertain. CDR3 size: 15 residues. Germline lookup yields CDR1 MNHNS and CDR2 SASEGT. Deletions cut 3 bases from V and 3 bases from J, with 15 bases between. The CDR3 coding sequence is TGTGCCAGCAGTGATGGTCAGCCTGTCAACTACGAGCAGTACTTC. Residues: CASSDGQPVNYEQYF.

The chain employs TRBV28 and TRBJ2-7; tentatively, D is TRBD2 (5 bases). CDR1 and CDR2 (germline): MDHEN, SYDVKM. This CDR3 comprises 14 residues. V dropped 2 bases and J dropped 5 bases, with 13 bases sitting between them. CDR3 residues: CASSLSRGSNEQYF. CDR3 DNA sequence: TGTGCCAGCAGTTTAAGTAGAGGGAGCAACGAGCAGTACTTC.

This clone was seen only once. The rearrangement uses TRBV7-9 and TRBJ2-3, with D possibly TRBD1 on 5 matching bases. Trimming removed 0 bases from V and 2 bases from J, with 9 bases in between. There are 15 residues in the CDR3. Looked up from germline, CDR1 is SEHNR and CDR2 is FQNEAQ (reference sequence). CDR3 in amino acids: CASSLAPGPTDTQYF. CDR3 nucleotide sequence: TGTGCCAGCAGCTTAGCCCCAGGGCCCACAGATACGCAGTATTTT.